The 7 T cell receptor beta chains below come from one sample, sequenced in a study of T-cell reconstitution after alpha-beta-depleted transplantation in children. A library of TCRbeta sequences, prepared with unique molecular identifiers, was generated. TCRdb independently ran MiXCR on the PCR reads; one entry per CDR3 protein. The repertoire holds about 980,000 distinct CDR3 sequences, with roughly 31% as singletons. The input for sequencing was PBMCs, mostly from graft donor cells, taken 360 days after TCRalphabeta/CD19-depleted stem cell transplant. These receptors all stem from a boy less than two years old who had a stem cell transplant for SCID, so the T cells may come from the graft donor.

The rearrangement links TRBV25-1 to TRBJ2-1; the D gene is possibly TRBD2 (6 bases). V lost 8 bases to trimming and J lost 0 bases, with 11 bases between them. This CDR3 spans 14 amino acids. Germline CDR1 and CDR2: MGHDK and SYGVNS. The CDR3 bases are TGTGCCAGCCAGCGGGTCTCCTCCTACAATGAGCAGTTCTTC. This codes for CASQRVSSYNEQFF. Together with reference TRBV25-1 and TRBJ2-1, the CDR3 gives the full variable domain: EADIYQTPRYLVIGTGKKITLECSQTMGHDKMYWYQQDPGMELHLIHYSYGVNSTEKGDLSSESTVSRIRTEHFPLTLESARPSHTSQYLCASQRVSSYNEQFFGPGTRLTVL.

The chain employs TRBV5-1 and TRBJ2-6; D is unresolved. Trimming cost V 7 bases and J 3 bases, with 14 bases left between them. The germline V gene encodes CDR1 SGHRS and CDR2 YFSETQ. CDR3 length: 15 residues. The chain's CDR3 is CASCPGPRGANVLTF. CDR3 DNA: TGCGCCAGCTGTCCAGGTCCTCGTGGGGCCAACGTCCTGACTTTC.

This rearrangement joins TRBV15 to TRBJ2-1, with 14 bases fitting TRBD2. Germline V CDR1 and CDR2: LNHNV, YYDKDF (reference sequence). The V segment lost 0 bases and the J segment 7 bases; nucleotides outside the gene matches: 5. CDR3 size: 17 residues. This CDR3 reads CATSRDHGLAGGNEQFF. In nucleotides, the CDR3 is TGTGCCACCAGCAGAGACCACGGACTAGCGGGGGGAAATGAGCAGTTCTTC. Using reference TRBV15 and TRBJ2-1 for the parts outside the CDR3, the full variable domain is DAMVIQNPRYQVTQFGKPVTLSCSQTLNHNVMYWYQQKSSQAPKLLFHYYDKDFNNEADTPDNFQSRRPNTSFCFLDIRSPGLGDTAMYLCATSRDHGLAGGNEQFFGPGTRLTVL.

The CDR3 spells CSAKRGPSVYNEQFF. CDR3 nucleotides: TGCAGTGCTAAAAGGGGGCCTAGCGTTTACAATGAGCAGTTCTTC. The chain joins TRBV20-1 to TRBJ2-1; perhaps TRBD1 as D (7 bases). CDR3 length equals 15 residues. Trimming took off 4 bases at V and 4 bases at J, with 17 bases between the two ends. In germline, CDR1 is DFQATT, CDR2 SNEGSKA (reference sequence).

There are a few counts of this clonotype. The chain joins TRBV6-2 or TRBV6-3 to TRBJ2-7; D is possibly TRBD1 (6 bases). The germline V gene encodes CDR1 MNHEY and CDR2 SVGEGT. This CDR3 spans 15 amino acids. The V and J ends lost 7 bases and 0 bases respectively, with 16 bases between them. The CDR3 bases are TGTGCCAGCACCCGGGACACCTTCAGCTCCTACGAGCAGTACTTC. Translation gives CASTRDTFSSYEQYF.

This clonotype occurred once. This rearrangement joins TRBV7-9 to TRBJ1-4; no clear D gene. Germline lookup yields CDR1 SEHNR and CDR2 FQNEAQ (reference sequence). There are 15 residues in the CDR3. V lost 6 bases and J lost 0, with 11 bases in between. CDR3 in DNA: TGTGCCAGCAGTTTTTCAGGTTCAACTAATGAAAAACTGTTTTTT. This gives the protein CASSFSGSTNEKLFF. Together with reference TRBV7-9 and TRBJ1-4, the CDR3 gives the full variable domain: DTGVSQNPRHKITKRGQNVTFRCDPISEHNRLYWYRQTLGQGPEFLTYFQNEAQLEKSRLLSDRFSAERPKGSFSTLEIQRTEQGDSAMYLCASSFSGSTNEKLFFGSGTQLSVL.

V usage is TRBV4-3 and J usage is TRBJ2-5, with 14 bases fitting TRBD2. CDR1 is LGHNA and CDR2 is YSLEER in the germline V gene. Trimming at V came to 1 base and at J to 0 bases, leaving 1 base not matched to a gene. The CDR3 sequence is 17 residues long. Here the CDR3 reads CASSQGTSGRYQETQYF. The CDR3 region has the DNA TGCGCCAGCAGCCAAGGGACTAGCGGGAGGTACCAAGAGACCCAGTACTTC.